Shown below are 4 T cell receptor beta chains from a single sample sequenced in a study of early T cells in non-severe SARS-CoV-2 infection. TCRdb independently ran MiXCR on the 5' RACE reads; one entry per CDR3 protein. Of 70,000 to 95,000 distinct CDR3 sequences detected, roughly 15% appear once; the ten largest clones hold under 0.75%. The sample consisted of whole blood. These receptors were collected from an adult who was a healthcare worker with PCR-confirmed SARS-CoV-2 infection or an uninfected control (not recorded which).

This clonotype was recorded many times. V is TRBV2 and J is TRBJ2-1; 7 bases agree with TRBD2. Per the germline V gene, CDR1 is SNHLY and CDR2 is FYNNEI. The length of the CDR3 is 15 residues. Trimming took 6 bases from V and 2 from J; bases not matched to a gene: 7. CDR3 bases: TGTGCCAGCAGGAAAGCGGGGCACGCCTACAATGAGCAGTTCTTC. Encoded protein: CASRKAGHAYNEQFF. Full variable domain (missing parts from reference TRBV2 and TRBJ2-1): EPEVTQTPSHQVTQMGQEVILRCVPISNHLYFYWYRQILGQKVEFLVSFYNNEISEKSEIFDDQFSVERPDGSNFTLKIRSTKLEDSAMYFCASRKAGHAYNEQFFGPGTRLTVL.

The CDR3 loop reads CASSKLTGTEAFF. Written as DNA, the CDR3 is TGCGCCAGCAGCAAATTGACAGGGACTGAAGCTTTCTTT. The chain recombines TRBV4-1 with TRBJ1-1; 7 nucleotides match TRBD1. Germline CDR1 is MGHRA and CDR2 is YSYEKL. V lost 5 bases to trimming and J lost 5 bases; unmatched junction nucleotides: 5. The CDR3 is 13 amino acids.

Only a few counts were recorded for this clonotype. This chain joins TRBV7-9 and TRBJ2-3; D unresolved. V lost 5 bases and J lost 3, with 24 bases in between. Germline V gene data show CDR1 as SEHNR and CDR2 as FQNEAQ (reference sequence). The CDR3 is made up of 18 amino acids. Here the CDR3 DNA reads TGTGCCAGCAGCCCCGCGGCCAAAAAAGGCCGTCAGACAGATACGCAGTATTTT. The encoded protein is CASSPAAKKGRQTDTQYF.

V usage is TRBV21-1 and J usage is TRBJ2-7. TRBV21-1 is deemed a pseudogene. The CDR3 is 15 amino acids. CDR3 coding DNA: TGTGCCAGCAGCAAAGATGGTTGCAGGATCTACGAGCAGTACGTC. As protein: CASSKDGCRIYEQYV.